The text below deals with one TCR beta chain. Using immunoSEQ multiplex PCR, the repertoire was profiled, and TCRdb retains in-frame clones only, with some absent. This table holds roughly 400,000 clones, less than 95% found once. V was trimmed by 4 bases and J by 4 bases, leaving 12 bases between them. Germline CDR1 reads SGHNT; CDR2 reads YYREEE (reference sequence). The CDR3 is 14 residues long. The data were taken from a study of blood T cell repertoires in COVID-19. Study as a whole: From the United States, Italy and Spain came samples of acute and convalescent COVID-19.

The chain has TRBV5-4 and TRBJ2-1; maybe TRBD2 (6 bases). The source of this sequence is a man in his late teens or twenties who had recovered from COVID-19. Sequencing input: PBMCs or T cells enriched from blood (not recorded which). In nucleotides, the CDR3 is TGTGCCAGCAGCCCCGGCGGACTATACAATGAGCAGTTCTTC. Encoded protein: CASSPGGLYNEQFF. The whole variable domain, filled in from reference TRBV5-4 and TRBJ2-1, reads ETGVTQSPTHLIKTRGQQVTLRCSSQSGHNTVSWYQQALGQGPQFIFQYYREEENGRGNFPPRFSGLQFPNYSSELNVNALELDDSALYLCASSPGGLYNEQFFGPGTRLTVL.